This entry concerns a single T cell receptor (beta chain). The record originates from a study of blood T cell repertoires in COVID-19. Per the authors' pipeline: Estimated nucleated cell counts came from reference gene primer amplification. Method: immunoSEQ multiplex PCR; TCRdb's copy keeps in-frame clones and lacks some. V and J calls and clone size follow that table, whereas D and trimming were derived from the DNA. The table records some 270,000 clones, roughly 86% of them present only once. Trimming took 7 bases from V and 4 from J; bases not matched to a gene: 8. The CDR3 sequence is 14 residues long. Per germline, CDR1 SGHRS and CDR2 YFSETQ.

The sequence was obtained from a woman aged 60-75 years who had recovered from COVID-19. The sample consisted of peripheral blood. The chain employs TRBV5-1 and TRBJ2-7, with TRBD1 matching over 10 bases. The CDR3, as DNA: TGCGCCAGCGAGAGACAGGGGGCTCTGTACGAGCAGTACTTC. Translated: CASERQGALYEQYF.